The 29 T cell receptor beta chains below come from one sample, sequenced in a study of control samples from healthy donors and cancer patients. Only in-frame clones appear in the TCRdb table, and some are missing; sequencing was by immunoSEQ multiplex PCR. The sample includes approximately 100,000 clones, 90% seen only once; the top ten take 4% to 4.5%. Sequences were obtained from blood. Receptors originate from a human donor in good health. The donor label of this sample is uncertain.

V and J are TRBV6-5 and TRBJ1-3; D call uncertain. The CDR3 extends over 13 amino acids. Germline CDR1 and CDR2: MNHEY and SVGAGI. V shed 3 bases and J shed 4 bases, with 7 bases lying between them. The chain's CDR3 is CASSYGAGNTIYF. CDR3 coding DNA: TGTGCCAGCAGTTATGGTGCGGGAAACACCATATATTTT.

The J gene is TRBJ1-1, the V gene TRBV12-5, with 7 bases lining up with TRBD1. CDR1 is LGHNT, CDR2 FRNRAP, per germline. This CDR3 spans 13 amino acids. V dropped 5 bases and J dropped 6; count of bases not matched to a gene: 6. CDR3 sequence (DNA): TGTGCTAGTGGTCCGAGGGGGCTTTCTGAAGCTTTCTTT. This translates into CASGPRGLSEAFF.

This clone was seen more than once but under ten times. The V call is TRBV5-1, the J call TRBJ1-2; D uncertain. V was trimmed by 4 bases and J by 2 bases, leaving 18 bases between them. This CDR3 is 16 amino acids long. Germline V gene lookup returns CDR1 SGHRS and CDR2 YFSETQ. This chain's CDR3 is CASSLGPEVGNYGYTF. Here the CDR3 DNA reads TGCGCCAGCAGCCTTGGTCCGGAGGTCGGGAACTATGGCTACACCTTC.

This clone has only one observation. The rearrangement links TRBV6-1 to TRBJ2-5; D uncertain. Germline V CDR1 and CDR2: MNHNS, SASEGT. Trimming cost V 0 bases and J 4 bases, with 9 bases left between them. The CDR3 totals 14 residues. The CDR3 sequence: CASSEAHLGETQYF. The DNA for the CDR3 is TGTGCCAGCAGTGAAGCGCATCTTGGAGAGACCCAGTACTTC.

This chain connects TRBV13 to TRBJ1-5; unclear D gene. With 6 bases removed from V and 6 bases from J, the gap between germline ends came to 12 bases. This CDR3 region has 13 residues. Germline V gene lookup returns CDR1 PRHDT and CDR2 FYEKMQ (reference sequence). CDR3 in amino acids: CASSFGPGQPQHF. Here the CDR3 DNA reads TGTGCCAGCAGTTTCGGACCGGGTCAGCCCCAGCATTTT.

The chain employs TRBV27 and TRBJ1-4; maybe TRBD1 (5 bases). Germline V gene sequence: CDR1 MNHEY, CDR2 SMNVEV (reference sequence). Trimming pared 3 bases from V and 0 bases from J, leaving 8 bases between. The CDR3 totals 15 residues. The CDR3 nucleotides read TGTGCCAGCAGTTTCGGGGACGCAACTAATGAAAAACTGTTTTTT. Translation gives CASSFGDATNEKLFF.

The chain couples TRBV6-5 to TRBJ1-2; 9 positions agree with TRBD1. From germline, CDR1 is MNHEY and CDR2 SVGAGI. CDR3 length: 14 residues. The trim removed 0 bases at V and 7 bases at J, leaving 3 bases unmatched. CDR3 region: CASSYSGTGSGYTF. For the CDR3, the DNA is TGTGCCAGCAGTTACTCTGGGACAGGGTCTGGCTACACCTTC.

This clone was seen a single time. This rearrangement joins TRBV19 to TRBJ2-6; D unclear. V was clipped by 8 bases and J by 7 bases, with 12 bases between them. Germline values: CDR1 LNHDA, CDR2 SQIVND (reference sequence). The CDR3 extends over 13 amino acids. This CDR3 is CASGNRGANVLTF. CDR3 sequence (DNA): TGTGCCAGTGGAAACCGAGGAGCCAACGTCCTGACTTTC.

The J gene is TRBJ2-1, the V gene TRBV12-5; tentatively, D is TRBD1 (6 bases). The CDR3 consists of 16 residues. V dropped 0 bases and J dropped 0 bases, with 9 bases sitting between them. The germline V gene encodes CDR1 LGHNT and CDR2 FRNRAP. This CDR3 is CASGLVTGSSYNEQFF. DNA for the CDR3: TGTGCTAGTGGTTTGGTAACAGGGAGCTCCTACAATGAGCAGTTCTTC.

This clone was picked up one time. The V gene is TRBV21-1, the J gene TRBJ2-2; no check of the table's D call, TRBD2, against the DNA was made. TRBV21-1 is designated a pseudogene. The CDR3 extends over 15 amino acids. The DNA for the CDR3 is TGTGCCAGCAGCAAAAGCTCGGGGGGCACCGGGGAGCTGTTTTTT. Translating it yields CASSKSSGGTGELFF.

V usage is TRBV13 and J usage is TRBJ1-1, with TRBD1 matching 12 bases. V trimming: 5 bases; J trimming: 0 bases; junction bases outside the gene matches: 13. This CDR3 spans 19 amino acids. The germline V gene has CDR1 PRHDT and CDR2 FYEKMQ (reference sequence). The chain's CDR3 is CASSPSTRDRGLLNTEAFF. The CDR3 coding sequence is TGTGCCAGCAGCCCTTCGACCCGGGACAGGGGGCTCTTGAACACTGAAGCTTTCTTT.

V usage is TRBV4-1 and J usage is TRBJ1-2; 10 positions agree with TRBD1. The CDR3 length is 19 residues. CDR1 is MGHRA, CDR2 YSYEKL, per germline. The ends lost 1 base at V and 2 bases at J; junction bases unmatched: 13. The DNA for the CDR3 is TGCGCCAGCAGCCAAGTGGGGACAGGGGTCGTCAGTGGGAACTATGGCTACACCTTC. This codes for CASSQVGTGVVSGNYGYTF.

The rearrangement uses TRBV7-3 and TRBJ2-1; 7 bases are shared with TRBD1. The CDR3 is 12 residues long. The germline V gene has CDR1 SGHTA and CDR2 FQGTGA. J gave up 10 bases and V 4 bases, and 4 bases lay outside the gene matches. Here the CDR3 reads CASSSSDREQFF. The CDR3 DNA is TGTGCCAGCAGCTCGTCGGACAGGGAGCAGTTCTTC. Using reference TRBV7-3 and TRBJ2-1 for the parts outside the CDR3, the full variable domain is GAGVSQTPSNKVTEKGKYVELRCDPISGHTALYWYRQSLGQGPEFLIYFQGTGAADDSGLPNDRFFAVRPEGSVSTLKIQRTERGDSAVYLCASSSSDREQFFGPGTRLTVL.

The genes are TRBV24-1 and TRBJ1-2, with 11 positions matching TRBD1. The CDR3 contains 15 residues. V was pared by 7 bases and J by 3 bases, with 6 bases of the junction left unmatched. Germline V gene data show CDR1 as KGHDR and CDR2 as SFDVKD. CDR3 sequence: CATSGTGGPHYGYTF. The CDR3 DNA is TGTGCCACCAGCGGGACAGGGGGACCGCACTATGGCTACACCTTC.

The chain uses TRBV11-2 and TRBJ2-7, with 9 bases identical to TRBD1. Germline values: CDR1 SGHAT, CDR2 FQNNGV. Germline trimming cut 5 bases from V and 7 bases from J; bases unmatched to any gene: 9. The CDR3 has 14 residues. Here the CDR3 reads CASSLNRGRREQYF. CDR3 bases: TGTGCCAGCAGCCTCAACAGGGGGCGAAGGGAGCAGTACTTC.

This chain connects TRBV5-1 to TRBJ2-1; D tentatively fits TRBD1 or TRBD2 (6 bases each). Deletions cut 0 bases from V and 6 bases from J, with 13 bases between. The CDR3 has 15 amino acids. Germline V CDR1 and CDR2: SGHRS, YFSETQ. Here the CDR3 reads CASSLDLGGINEQFF. CDR3 sequence (DNA): TGCGCCAGCAGCTTGGATTTAGGGGGGATCAATGAGCAGTTCTTC.

The chain carries TRBV10-3 and TRBJ2-7; D gene uncertain. V was pared by 4 bases and J by 6 bases, with 7 bases between. This CDR3 is 11 amino acids long. Germline assignment: CDR1 ENHRY and CDR2 SYGVKD. The CDR3 loop is CAISAGSEQYF. The CDR3 nucleotides read TGTGCCATCAGTGCCGGGTCCGAGCAGTACTTC.

About this clone itself: Mismatch with germline at one junction end may stem from a read error. This sequence joins TRBV29-1 and TRBJ2-3, with 9 bases lining up with TRBD1. This CDR3 is built from 14 residues. CDR1 is SQVTM and CDR2 is ANQGSEA in the germline V gene. CDR3 residues: CSVEPGQGTDTQYF. The CDR3 bases are TGCAGCGTTGAGCCGGGACAGGGCACCGATACGCAGTATTTT.

V usage is TRBV7-6 and J usage is TRBJ2-3; a possible D gene is TRBD1 (6 bases). This CDR3 is built from 16 residues. Deletions cut 5 bases from V and 6 bases from J, with 21 bases between. Germline V gene sequence: CDR1 SGHVS, CDR2 FNYEAQ. The CDR3: CASSQNSQGSPDTQYF. The CDR3 bases are TGTGCCAGCAGCCAGAACTCACAGGGATCACCCGATACGCAGTATTTT.

V and J are TRBV6-5 and TRBJ1-5, with D perhaps TRBD1 (6 bases). CDR1 and CDR2 (germline): MNHEY, SVGAGI. Trimming pared 6 bases from V and 1 base from J, leaving 13 bases between. The CDR3 consists of 15 residues. The CDR3 DNA sequence: TGTGCCAGCAGCCCGGGGGACACAAGCAATCAGCCCCAGCATTTT. This sequence encodes CASSPGDTSNQPQHF.

There are a few counts of this clone. The junction differs from germline at one of its ends, possibly a read error. This sample also contains other DNA sequences that code for the same CDR3. As DNA, the CDR3 is TGTGCCACCAGCCGAGATCTTTTTTACGAGCAGTACTTC. As protein: CATSRDLFYEQYF. The chain has TRBV15 and TRBJ2-7; D gene uncertain. Germline loops: CDR1 LNHNV, CDR2 YYDKDF (reference sequence). The CDR3 extends over 13 amino acids.

The CDR3 DNA reads TGCGCCAGCAGTGACCCCGGCGCCCCCTACGAGCAGTACTTC. Translation gives CASSDPGAPYEQYF. The gene calls are TRBV10-2 and TRBJ2-7; D unclear. Germline CDR1 reads WSHSY; CDR2 reads SAAADI. With 3 bases removed from V and 2 bases from J, the gap between germline ends came to 11 bases. The CDR3 consists of 14 residues.

This chain connects TRBV5-1 to TRBJ1-4; 8 nucleotides align to TRBD1. Germline V gene data show CDR1 as SGHRS and CDR2 as YFSETQ. The CDR3 spans 14 residues. V trimming: 1 base; J trimming: 8 bases; junction bases outside the gene matches: 4. CDR3 coding DNA: TGCGCCAGCAGCTTGCAGGGGGCTTGGGAAAAACTGTTTTTT. Protein product: CASSLQGAWEKLFF.

This clone was seen only a few times. This chain joins TRBV6-1 and TRBJ1-2; D is perhaps TRBD1 (5 bases). The germline V gene encodes CDR1 MNHNS and CDR2 SASEGT. The CDR3 runs 17 residues. V lost 1 base, J lost 0 bases, and 15 bases lay in between. As DNA, the CDR3 is TGTGCCAGCAGTGAAGTGGTTGGGGGGGTAGCTAACTATGGCTACACCTTC. The encoded protein is CASSEVVGGVANYGYTF.

The V gene is TRBV28, the J gene TRBJ2-7; TRBD1 or TRBD2 may be the D gene (6 bases each). In germline, CDR1 is MDHEN, CDR2 SYDVKM. The germline V and J ends were trimmed by 2 bases and 5 bases, with 16 bases remaining between them. The CDR3 consists of 15 residues. In DNA form, the CDR3 reads TGTGCCAGCAGTTTAAGAGGGGGAGGTAGGCACGAGCAGTACTTC. Residues: CASSLRGGGRHEQYF.

The chain combines TRBV30 with TRBJ1-6; D is uncertain. This CDR3 is built from 13 residues. Trimming left V 7 bases short and J 6 bases short, with 13 bases between. In germline, CDR1 is GTSNPN, CDR2 SVGIG (reference sequence). The CDR3 nucleotides are TGTGCCTCCAAAGTTACGGGTAATTCACCCCTCCACTTT. This translates into CASKVTGNSPLHF.

This chain connects TRBV6-6 to TRBJ1-4; 8 bases are a match to TRBD1. The CDR3 sequence is 15 residues long. Germline loops: CDR1 MNHNY, CDR2 SVGAGI (reference sequence). V lost 6 bases to trimming and J lost 7 bases; unmatched junction nucleotides: 10. The CDR3 DNA sequence: TGTGCCAGCAGCAACTCTCAGGGGGCCACTGAAAAACTGTTTTTT. It is translated as CASSNSQGATEKLFF.

The chain uses TRBV6-2 or TRBV6-3 and TRBJ2-1; tentatively, D is TRBD1 or TRBD2 (5 bases each). The CDR3 contains 12 residues. CDR1 is MNHEY, CDR2 SVGEGT, per germline. Trimming cost V 4 bases and J 6 bases, with 7 bases left between them. The CDR3 is CASSLGVNEQFF. CDR3 nucleotides: TGTGCCAGCAGTTTGGGGGTCAATGAGCAGTTCTTC.

The CDR3 DNA reads TGTGCCAGCAGTGAAGGGAGGTCTAGCAGGGCGGTTGAAAAACTGTTTTTT. It yields the protein CASSEGRSSRAVEKLFF. The chain joins TRBV25-1 to TRBJ1-4, with D possibly TRBD1 on 5 matching bases. The CDR3 length is 17 residues. V was cut by 2 bases and J by 7 bases, with 20 bases left in between. Germline V gene sequence: CDR1 MGHDK, CDR2 SYGVNS. Based on the CDR3 plus reference TRBV25-1 and TRBJ1-4, the full variable domain is EADIYQTPRYLVIGTGKKITLECSQTMGHDKMYWYQQDPGMELHLIHYSYGVNSTEKGDLSSESTVSRIRTEHFPLTLESARPSHTSQYLCASSEGRSSRAVEKLFFGSGTQLSVL.